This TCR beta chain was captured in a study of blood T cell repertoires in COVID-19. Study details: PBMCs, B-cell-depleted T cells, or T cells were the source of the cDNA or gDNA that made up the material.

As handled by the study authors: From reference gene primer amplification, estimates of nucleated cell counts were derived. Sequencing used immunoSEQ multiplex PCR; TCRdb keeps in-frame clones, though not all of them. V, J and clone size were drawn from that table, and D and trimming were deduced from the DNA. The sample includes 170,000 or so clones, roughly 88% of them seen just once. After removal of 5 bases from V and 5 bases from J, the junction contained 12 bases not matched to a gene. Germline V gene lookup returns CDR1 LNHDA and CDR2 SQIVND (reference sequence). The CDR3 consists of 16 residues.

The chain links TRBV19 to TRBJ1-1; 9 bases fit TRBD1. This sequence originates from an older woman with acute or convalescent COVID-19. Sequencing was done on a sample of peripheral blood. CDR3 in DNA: TGTGCCAGTAGTCCCTCAGGGAGGACAGGGGAGACTGAAGCTTTCTTT. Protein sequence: CASSPSGRTGETEAFF.